The T cell receptor beta chain described here comes from a study of early T cells in non-severe SARS-CoV-2 infection. Study as a whole: Unpaired chains resulted from sequencing bulk RNA of unsorted whole blood.

Individual cDNA molecules were tagged with unique molecular identifiers. TCRdb ran MiXCR on the 5' RACE reads and lists one entry per CDR3 protein. This table holds some 58,000 distinct CDR3 sequences, under 15% found once. This clonotype was observed many times. Antigen: not known. This CDR3 comprises 14 residues. Germline CDR1 SGHRS, CDR2 YFSETQ. Trimming removed 4 bases from V and 1 base from J, with 11 bases in between. Study-level results: Reliance on VDJdb matching favored anti-spike CD8 responses; private and CD4 specificities were missed.

This receptor was identified in an adult who was a healthcare worker with PCR-confirmed SARS-CoV-2 infection or an uninfected control (not recorded which). The sequencing sample was made of whole blood. The chain recombines TRBV5-1 with TRBJ1-2, with unresolved D. This chain's CDR3 is CASSGGDLNYGYTF. DNA for the CDR3: TGCGCCAGCAGCGGTGGCGATCTTAACTATGGCTACACCTTC. Full variable domain (outside the CDR3, taken from reference TRBV5-1 and TRBJ1-2): KAGVTQTPRYLIKTRGQQVTLSCSPISGHRSVSWYQQTPGQGLQFLFEYFSETQRNKGNFPGRFSGRQFSNSRSEMNVSTLELGDSALYLCASSGGDLNYGYTFGSGTRLTVV.